Sequencing of this T cell receptor (beta chain) was carried out in a study of T cell responses to AZD1222 COVID-19 vaccine. General observations from the study: At study baseline, merely six AZD1222 recipients were seropositive.

Pooled in the analysis were second doses at about 4 or about 12 weeks. TCRdb keeps only in-frame clones here, not all; method: immunoSEQ multiplex PCR. The sample carries tens of thousands of clones, about three quarters recorded once. About this clone itself: Its antigen remains unknown.

Germline CDR1 and CDR2: MDHEN and SYDVKM. Trimming left V 8 bases short and J 6 bases short, with 14 bases between. This CDR3 comprises 12 residues. The sequence came from an adult who received the AZD1222 COVID-19 vaccine. The material sequenced was peripheral blood, taken 28 days after the second AZD1222 dose. The V gene is TRBV28, the J gene TRBJ2-7, with D tentatively TRBD1 (6 bases). DNA for the CDR3: TGTGCCAGCCACAGGGCTCAACGCGAGCAGTACTTC. Translating gives CASHRAQREQYF.